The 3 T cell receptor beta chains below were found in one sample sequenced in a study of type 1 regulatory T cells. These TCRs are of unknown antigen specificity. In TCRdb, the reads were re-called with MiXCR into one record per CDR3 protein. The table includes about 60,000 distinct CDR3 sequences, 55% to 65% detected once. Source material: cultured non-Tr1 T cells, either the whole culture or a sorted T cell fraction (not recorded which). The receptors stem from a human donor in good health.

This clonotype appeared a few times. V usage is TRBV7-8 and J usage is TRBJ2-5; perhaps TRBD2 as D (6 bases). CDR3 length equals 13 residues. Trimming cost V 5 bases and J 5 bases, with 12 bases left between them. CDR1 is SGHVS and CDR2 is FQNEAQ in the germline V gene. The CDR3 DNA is TGTGCCAGCAGCGGCGGGACTGGCGAGACCCAGTACTTC. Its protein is CASSGGTGETQYF.

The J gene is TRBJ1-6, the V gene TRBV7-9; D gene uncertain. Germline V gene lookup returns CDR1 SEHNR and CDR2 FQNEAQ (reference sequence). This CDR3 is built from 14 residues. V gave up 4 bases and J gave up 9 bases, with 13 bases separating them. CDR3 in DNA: TGTGCCAGCAGCTCAACCCAGCGGGTTTCACCCCTCCACTTT. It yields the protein CASSSTQRVSPLHF.

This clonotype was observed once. For the CDR3, the DNA is TGCGCCAGCAGCCAAGGTCGGGGGGCCTCCTACGAGCAGTACTTC. This encodes CASSQGRGASYEQYF. J is TRBJ2-7 and V is TRBV4-1, with a tentative D call TRBD2 (7 bases). V was cut by 1 base and J by 0 bases, with 10 bases left in between. The CDR3 loop spans 15 amino acids. Germline V gene sequence: CDR1 MGHRA, CDR2 YSYEKL.